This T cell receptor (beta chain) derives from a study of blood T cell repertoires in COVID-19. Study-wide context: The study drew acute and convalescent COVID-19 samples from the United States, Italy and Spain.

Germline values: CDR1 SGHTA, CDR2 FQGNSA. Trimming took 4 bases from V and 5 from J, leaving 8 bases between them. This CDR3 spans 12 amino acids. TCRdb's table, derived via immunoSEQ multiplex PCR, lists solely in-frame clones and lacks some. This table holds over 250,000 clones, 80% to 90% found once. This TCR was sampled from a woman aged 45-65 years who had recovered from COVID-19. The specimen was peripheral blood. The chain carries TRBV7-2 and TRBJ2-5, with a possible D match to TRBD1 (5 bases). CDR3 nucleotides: TGTGCCAGCAGCTCCTACAGGGAGACCCAGTACTTC. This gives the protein CASSSYRETQYF.